These 2 T cell receptor beta chains were sequenced from one sample in a study of OX40 agonist ivuxolimab in advanced cancers. Clones were sequenced by immunoSEQ multiplex PCR, and TCRdb holds only the in-frame ones, with some missing. Here the sample spans tens of thousands of clones, more than 80% being singletons. The material sequenced was CD4+ or CD8+ T cells sorted from blood, taken in a trial of the OX40 agonist ivuxolimab. The receptors were sampled from an adult with an advanced solid tumor such as melanoma, head and neck, liver or kidney cancer.

The V call is TRBV7-6, the J call TRBJ2-6, with a tentative D call TRBD2 (5 bases). The CDR3 loop spans 19 amino acids. Trimming left V 2 bases short and J 0 bases short, with 17 bases between. Germline V gene data show CDR1 as SGHVS and CDR2 as FNYEAQ. The CDR3 loop reads CASSLSLGRDHSGANVLTF. DNA of the CDR3: TGTGCCAGCAGCTTATCACTAGGCAGAGACCACTCTGGGGCCAACGTCCTGACTTTC.

The V and J genes are TRBV7-9 and TRBJ2-1; D ambiguous. In germline, CDR1 is SEHNR, CDR2 FQNEAQ (reference sequence). The CDR3 is 15 amino acids. V shed 1 base and J shed 10 bases, with 17 bases lying between them. As DNA, the CDR3 is TGTGCCAGCAGCTTAGGGTTCGGCAGTTTAGGCGAGCAGTTCTTC. Translated: CASSLGFGSLGEQFF.